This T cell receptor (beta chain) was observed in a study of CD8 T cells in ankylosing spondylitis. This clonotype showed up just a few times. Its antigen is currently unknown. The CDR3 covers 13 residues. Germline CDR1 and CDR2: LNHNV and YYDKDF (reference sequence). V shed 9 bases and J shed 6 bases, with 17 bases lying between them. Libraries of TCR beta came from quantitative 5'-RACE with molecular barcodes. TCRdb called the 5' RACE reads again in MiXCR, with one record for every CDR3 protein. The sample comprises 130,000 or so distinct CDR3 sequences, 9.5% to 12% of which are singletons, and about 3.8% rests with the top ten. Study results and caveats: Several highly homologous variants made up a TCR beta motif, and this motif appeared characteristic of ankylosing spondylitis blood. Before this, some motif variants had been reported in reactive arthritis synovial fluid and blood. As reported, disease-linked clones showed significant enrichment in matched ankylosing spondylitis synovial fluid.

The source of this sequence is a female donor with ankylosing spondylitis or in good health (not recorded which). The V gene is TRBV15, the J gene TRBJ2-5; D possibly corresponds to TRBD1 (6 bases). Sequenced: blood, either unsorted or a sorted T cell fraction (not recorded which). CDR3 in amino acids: CATLPGASKTQYF. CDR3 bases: TGTGCCACTCTTCCAGGGGCCAGTAAGACCCAGTACTTC.